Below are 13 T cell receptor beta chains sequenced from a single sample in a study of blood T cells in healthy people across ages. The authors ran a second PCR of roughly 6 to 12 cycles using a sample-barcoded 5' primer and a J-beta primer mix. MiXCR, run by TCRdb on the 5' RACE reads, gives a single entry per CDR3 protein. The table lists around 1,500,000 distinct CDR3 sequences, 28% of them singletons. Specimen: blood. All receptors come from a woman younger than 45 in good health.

The CDR3 loop reads CASSSWTENSYNEQFF. The CDR3 coding sequence is TGTGCCAGCAGCTCTTGGACAGAGAACTCCTACAATGAGCAGTTCTTC. J is TRBJ2-1 and V is TRBV13; perhaps TRBD1 as D (6 bases). V was trimmed by 4 bases and J by 0 bases, leaving 13 bases between them. CDR3 length: 16 amino acids. Germline V gene sequence: CDR1 PRHDT, CDR2 FYEKMQ (reference sequence).

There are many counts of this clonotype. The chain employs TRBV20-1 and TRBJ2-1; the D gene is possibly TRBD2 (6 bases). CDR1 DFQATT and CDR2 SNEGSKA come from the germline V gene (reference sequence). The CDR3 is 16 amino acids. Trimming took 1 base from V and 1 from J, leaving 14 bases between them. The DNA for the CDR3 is TGCAGTGCTAGAGTTCTCGGGACTCAGTCCTACAATGAGCAGTTCTTC. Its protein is CSARVLGTQSYNEQFF.

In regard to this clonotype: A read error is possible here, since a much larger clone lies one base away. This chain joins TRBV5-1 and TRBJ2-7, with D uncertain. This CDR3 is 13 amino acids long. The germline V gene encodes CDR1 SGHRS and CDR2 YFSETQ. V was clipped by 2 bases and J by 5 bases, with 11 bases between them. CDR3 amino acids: CASSLFGHDEQYF. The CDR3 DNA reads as TGCGCCAGCAGCTTATTTGGCCACGACGAGCAGTACTTC. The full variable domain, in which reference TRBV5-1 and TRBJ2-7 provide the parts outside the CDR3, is KAGVTQTPRYLIKTRGQQVTLSCSPISGHRSVSWYQQTPGQGLQFLFEYFSETQRNKGNFPGRFSGRQFSNSRSEMNVSTLELGDSALYLCASSLFGHDEQYFGPGTRLTVT.

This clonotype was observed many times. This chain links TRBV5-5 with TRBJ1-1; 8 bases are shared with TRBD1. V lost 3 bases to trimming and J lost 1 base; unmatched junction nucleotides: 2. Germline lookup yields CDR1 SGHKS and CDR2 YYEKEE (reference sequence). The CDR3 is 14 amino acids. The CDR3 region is CASSSTGANTEAFF. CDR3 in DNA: TGTGCCAGCAGCTCGACAGGGGCGAACACTGAAGCTTTCTTT.

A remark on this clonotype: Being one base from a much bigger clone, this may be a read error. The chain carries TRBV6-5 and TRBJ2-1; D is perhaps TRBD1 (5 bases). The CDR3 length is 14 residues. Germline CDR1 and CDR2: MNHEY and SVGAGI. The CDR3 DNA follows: TGTGCCAACAGTTATGGGGCTAGAGTCAATGAGCAGTTCTTC. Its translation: CANSYGARVNEQFF.

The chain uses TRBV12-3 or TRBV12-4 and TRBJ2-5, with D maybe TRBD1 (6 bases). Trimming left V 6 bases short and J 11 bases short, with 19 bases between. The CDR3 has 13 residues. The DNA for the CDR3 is TGTGCCAGCAGCCGGTCCGACAGGACCAATCAGTACTTC. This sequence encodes CASSRSDRTNQYF.

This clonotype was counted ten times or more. CDR3: CASSLQPSGSYTF. The CDR3, as DNA: TGCGCCAGCAGCCTCCAGCCCTCAGGGAGCTACACCTTC. V gene TRBV4-1 combines with J gene TRBJ1-2, with D possibly being TRBD1 (5 bases). This CDR3 is built from 13 residues. V was cut by 4 bases and J by 9 bases, with 15 bases left in between. Germline loops: CDR1 MGHRA, CDR2 YSYEKL.

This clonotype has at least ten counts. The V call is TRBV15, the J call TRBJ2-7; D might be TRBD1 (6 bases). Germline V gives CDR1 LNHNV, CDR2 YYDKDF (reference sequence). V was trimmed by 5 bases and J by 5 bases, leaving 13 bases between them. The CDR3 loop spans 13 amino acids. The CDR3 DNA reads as TGTGCCACCAGCTGGGACACTCGCCACGAGCAGTACTTC. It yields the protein CATSWDTRHEQYF.

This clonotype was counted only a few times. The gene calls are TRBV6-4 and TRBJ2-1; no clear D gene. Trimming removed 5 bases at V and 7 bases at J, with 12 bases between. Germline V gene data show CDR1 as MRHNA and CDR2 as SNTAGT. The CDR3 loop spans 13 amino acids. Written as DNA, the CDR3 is TGTGCCAGCAGTCAGGAACACGGGAATGAGCAGTTCTTC. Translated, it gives CASSQEHGNEQFF.

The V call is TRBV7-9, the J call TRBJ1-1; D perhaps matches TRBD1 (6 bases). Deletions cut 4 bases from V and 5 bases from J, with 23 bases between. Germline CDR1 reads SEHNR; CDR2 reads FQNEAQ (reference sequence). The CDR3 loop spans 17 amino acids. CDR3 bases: TGTGCCAGCAGCTCAGACCCCGGGACAAGGCGGGGGACTGAAGCTTTCTTT. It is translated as CASSSDPGTRRGTEAFF.

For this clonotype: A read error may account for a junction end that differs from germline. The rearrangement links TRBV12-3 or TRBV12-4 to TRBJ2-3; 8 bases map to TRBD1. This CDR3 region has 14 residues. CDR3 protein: CASKRTGRTDTQYF. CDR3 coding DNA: TGTGCCAGCAAAAGGACAGGGAGAACAGATACGCAATATTTT.

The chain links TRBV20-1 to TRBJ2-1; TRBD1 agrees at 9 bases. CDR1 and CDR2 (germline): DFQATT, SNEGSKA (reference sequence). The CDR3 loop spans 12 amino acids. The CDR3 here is CSIGTGTNEQFF. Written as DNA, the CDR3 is TGCAGCATCGGGACAGGGACAAATGAGCAGTTCTTC.

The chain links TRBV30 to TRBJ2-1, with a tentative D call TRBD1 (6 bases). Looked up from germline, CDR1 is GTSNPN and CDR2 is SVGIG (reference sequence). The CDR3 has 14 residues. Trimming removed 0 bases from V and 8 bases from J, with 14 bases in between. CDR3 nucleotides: TGTGCCTGGAGTGTAGGTGGGGGCCTCGATGAGCAGTTCTTC. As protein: CAWSVGGGLDEQFF.